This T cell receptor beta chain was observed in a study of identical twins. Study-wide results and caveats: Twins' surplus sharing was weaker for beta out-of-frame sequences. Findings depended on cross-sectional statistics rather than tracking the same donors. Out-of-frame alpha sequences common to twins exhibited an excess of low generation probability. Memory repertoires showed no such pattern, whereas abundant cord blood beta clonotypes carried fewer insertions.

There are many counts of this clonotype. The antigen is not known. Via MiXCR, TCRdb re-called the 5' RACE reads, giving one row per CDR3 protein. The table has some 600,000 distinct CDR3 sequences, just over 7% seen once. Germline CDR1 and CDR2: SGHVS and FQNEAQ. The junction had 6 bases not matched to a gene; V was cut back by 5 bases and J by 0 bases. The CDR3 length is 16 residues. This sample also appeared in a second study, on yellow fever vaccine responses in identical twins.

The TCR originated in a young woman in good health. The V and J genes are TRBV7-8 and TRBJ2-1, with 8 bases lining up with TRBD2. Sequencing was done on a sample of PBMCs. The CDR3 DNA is TGTGCCAGCAGCCCAGTGAGCGGGAGCTCCTACAATGAGCAGTTCTTC. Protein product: CASSPVSGSSYNEQFF.